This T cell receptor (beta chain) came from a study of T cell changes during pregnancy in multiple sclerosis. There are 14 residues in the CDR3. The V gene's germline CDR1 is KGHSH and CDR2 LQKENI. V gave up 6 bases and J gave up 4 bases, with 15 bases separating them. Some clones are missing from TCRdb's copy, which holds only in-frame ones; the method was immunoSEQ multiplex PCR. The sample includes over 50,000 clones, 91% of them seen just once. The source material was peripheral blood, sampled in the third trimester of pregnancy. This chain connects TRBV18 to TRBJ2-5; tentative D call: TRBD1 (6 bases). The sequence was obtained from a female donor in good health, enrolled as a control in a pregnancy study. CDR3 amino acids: CASSRTQGGETQYF. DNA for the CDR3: TGTGCCAGCTCGCGAACACAGGGCGGAGAGACCCAGTACTTC.